These 32 T cell receptor beta chains originate from one sample sequenced in a study of T cells in Graves' hyperthyroidism and ophthalmopathy. Amplification targeted TCR beta CDR3 regions from RNA transcripts. During a first-round RT-PCR of the TCR CDR3, the HTBI primer set was used. MiXCR, applied by TCRdb to the multiplex PCR reads, yields one record per CDR3 protein. The data show hundreds of thousands of distinct CDR3 sequences, over 15% seen once. Sequenced sample: blood. The receptors were gathered from a woman between 18 and 29 years old with Graves' hyperthyroidism.

V gene TRBV4-2 combines with J gene TRBJ2-1; 11 nucleotides align to TRBD2. From germline, CDR1 is LGHNA and CDR2 YNFKEQ. Trimming took 3 bases from V and 15 from J; bases not matched to a gene: 13. The CDR3 extends over 15 amino acids. The CDR3: CASSQRAASGGQRFF. The CDR3 coding sequence is TGTGCCAGCAGCCAGAGAGCGGCTAGCGGGGGGCAACGGTTCTTC.

This clonotype was detected many times. This chain links TRBV6-2 or TRBV6-3 with TRBJ2-2; TRBD1 or TRBD2 may be the D gene (6 bases each). The V end lost 6 bases, the J end lost 4 bases, and 21 bases lay between the germline ends. Germline V CDR1 and CDR2: MNHEY, SVGEGT. There are 17 residues in the CDR3. The CDR3 spells CASSPIGGGTGTGELFF. Here the CDR3 DNA reads TGTGCCAGCAGCCCCATCGGGGGCGGTACAGGCACCGGGGAGCTGTTTTTT.

V and J are TRBV11-3 and TRBJ2-1; the match to TRBD2 covers 9 bases. The CDR3 runs 14 residues. V gave up 2 bases and J gave up 13 bases; unmatched junction bases: 9. Germline CDR1 SGHNT, CDR2 YENEEA. CDR3 sequence: CASSLSSGRGDQFF. DNA of the CDR3: TGTGCCAGCAGCTTAAGTAGCGGGAGAGGTGATCAGTTCTTC.

This clonotype was seen a handful of times. This rearrangement joins TRBV4-3 to TRBJ2-7; TRBD2 matches at 12 bases. Trimming cost V 2 bases and J 4 bases; bases outside gene matches: 3. In germline, CDR1 is LGHNA, CDR2 YSLEER. The CDR3 is 15 amino acids. In DNA form, the CDR3 reads TGCGCCAGCAGCCAACTAGCGGGGGGGCAGTACGAGCAGTACTTC. It translates to CASSQLAGGQYEQYF.

This clonotype has ten or more counts. The gene calls are TRBV6-1 and TRBJ1-5; possible D gene TRBD1, 5 bases. Germline assignment: CDR1 MNHNS and CDR2 SASEGT. The CDR3 is made up of 14 amino acids. V lost 1 base and J lost 3, with 7 bases in between. The CDR3 DNA reads TGTGCCAGCAGTGAAGGACAGTACAATCAGCCCCAGCATTTT. It specifies CASSEGQYNQPQHF.

The chain carries TRBV14 and TRBJ1-2; 8 bases line up with TRBD1. This CDR3 region has 15 residues. J gave up 2 bases and V 4 bases, and 6 bases lay outside the gene matches. The germline gives CDR1 SGHDN, CDR2 FVKESK. As DNA, the CDR3 is TGTGCCAGCAGCCGGACAGGGTGGTCGAACTATGGCTACACCTTC. Its translation is CASSRTGWSNYGYTF.

The chain combines TRBV20-1 with TRBJ1-5, with D perhaps TRBD1 (6 bases). Deletions cut 1 base from V and 2 bases from J, with 18 bases between. The germline gives CDR1 DFQATT, CDR2 SNEGSKA (reference sequence). The CDR3 covers 17 residues. As DNA, the CDR3 is TGCAGTGCTAGAGGGACAGAAAGTGTGCTGGGCAATCAGCCCCAGCATTTT. This sequence encodes CSARGTESVLGNQPQHF.

This clonotype was detected many times. CDR3 loop: CASSTRVGGSYNEQFF. DNA of the CDR3: TGTGCCAGCAGCACACGGGTCGGGGGCTCCTACAATGAGCAGTTCTTC. This sequence joins TRBV11-3 and TRBJ2-1, with a weak D call TRBD2 (6 bases). CDR1 and CDR2 from the germline V gene are SGHNT and YENEEA. The CDR3 contains 16 residues. With 5 bases removed from V and 0 bases from J, the gap between germline ends came to 14 bases.

This clonotype was counted many times. The J gene is TRBJ2-7, the V gene TRBV20-1; the D gene is possibly TRBD2 (6 bases). V was shortened by 4 bases and J by 2 bases, with 12 bases between the two germline ends. Germline V gene data show CDR1 as DFQATT and CDR2 as SNEGSKA (reference sequence). The CDR3 consists of 13 residues. The CDR3 region has the DNA TGCAGTGCTACGGGAGTGGGGACCTACGAGCAGTACTTC. Translating it yields CSATGVGTYEQYF.

This clonotype was counted ten times or more. J is TRBJ1-1 and V is TRBV27; 10 bases line up with TRBD1. Germline V gene lookup returns CDR1 MNHEY and CDR2 SMNVEV (reference sequence). The CDR3 is 16 amino acids. J gave up 0 bases and V 2 bases, and 3 bases lay outside the gene matches. The CDR3 region is CASSLRDRGLNTEAFF. Here the CDR3 DNA reads TGTGCCAGCAGTTTAAGGGACAGGGGATTGAACACTGAAGCTTTCTTT.

This clonotype was seen ten or more times. The rearrangement links TRBV12-3 or TRBV12-4 to TRBJ1-2, with D maybe TRBD1 (6 bases). CDR3 length: 15 amino acids. The germline V and J ends were trimmed by 7 bases and 4 bases, with 19 bases remaining between them. The CDR3 DNA reads TGTGCCAGCACAACCGGTGGGGGCTCTGGCTATGGCTACACCTTC. It specifies CASTTGGGSGYGYTF.

This clonotype has at least ten counts. This chain connects TRBV20-1 to TRBJ2-1; perhaps TRBD2 as D (6 bases). The CDR3 sequence is 16 residues long. Trimming cost V 6 bases and J 1 base, with 19 bases left between them. Germline-derived CDR1 and CDR2 are DFQATT and SNEGSKA (reference sequence). The CDR3 DNA reads as TGCAGTGCCGATGCCTGGGGGGAAGGGTCCTACAATGAGCAGTTCTTC. It is translated as CSADAWGEGSYNEQFF.

The chain uses TRBV7-2 and TRBJ1-2; D remains unclear. Trimming cost V 3 bases and J 6 bases, with 8 bases left between them. Germline lookup yields CDR1 SGHTA and CDR2 FQGNSA. This CDR3 comprises 12 residues. The CDR3 DNA follows: TGTGCCAGCAGCTTTACAGATAATGGCTACACCTTC. It codes for CASSFTDNGYTF.

J is TRBJ1-2 and V is TRBV27, with D possibly matching TRBD1 (6 bases). Germline V gives CDR1 MNHEY, CDR2 SMNVEV (reference sequence). The CDR3 consists of 16 residues. Trimming removed 0 bases from V and 3 bases from J, with 14 bases in between. The chain's CDR3 is CASSLSGGQGYYGYTF. CDR3 coding DNA: TGTGCCAGCAGTTTATCGGGGGGGCAGGGCTACTATGGCTACACCTTC.

Remarks on this clonotype: This could be a read error, since a much larger clone is one nucleotide away. The gene calls are TRBV12-3 or TRBV12-4 and TRBJ2-5, with TRBD1 identical over 8 bases. The CDR3 contains 17 residues. V dropped 5 bases and J dropped 0; count of bases not matched to a gene: 11. The CDR3 DNA reads TGTGCCAGCAGTCCGCCAGCAGACAGGGGTAACCAAGAGACCCAGTACTTC. Translation gives CASSPPADRGNQETQYF.

In its sample, this clonotype was seen many times. The V gene is TRBV3-1, the J gene TRBJ2-5; TRBD2 is a possible D gene (5 bases). CDR3 length: 14 amino acids. Germline V lookup: CDR1 LGHDT, CDR2 YNNKEL (reference sequence). Trimming cost V 4 bases and J 5 bases, with 14 bases left between them. The CDR3 loop reads CASSLRVGVETQYF. CDR3 DNA sequence: TGTGCCAGCAGCCTGCGGGTTGGGGTGGAGACCCAGTACTTC.

This clonotype was counted at least ten times. The chain joins TRBV29-1 to TRBJ1-1; D is ambiguous. V was pared by 6 bases and J by 1 base, with 3 bases between. This CDR3 spans 10 amino acids. Looked up from germline, CDR1 is SQVTM and CDR2 is ANQGSEA. CDR3 DNA sequence: TGCAGCGTGAGGAACACTGAAGCTTTCTTT. Translating it yields CSVRNTEAFF.

The chain uses TRBV27 and TRBJ2-7, with a possible D match to TRBD2 (5 bases). The CDR3 loop spans 14 amino acids. Trimming took off 2 bases at V and 4 bases at J, with 12 bases between the two ends. Germline assignment: CDR1 MNHEY and CDR2 SMNVEV (reference sequence). Written as DNA, the CDR3 is TGTGCCAGCAGTTTAGGTGGCAGGAGGTACGAGCAGTACTTC. Protein sequence: CASSLGGRRYEQYF.

This clonotype has just a few counts. V is TRBV11-3 and J is TRBJ1-5; D call uncertain. The CDR3 sequence is 19 residues long. The V gene lost 1 base and the J gene lost 3 bases, with 22 bases spanning the gap. Germline V CDR1 and CDR2: SGHNT, YENEEA. Written as DNA, the CDR3 is TGTGCCAGCAGCTTAGGTCCCCGGGCGGAACAATGCCTCAATCAGCCCCAGCATTTT. Translation: CASSLGPRAEQCLNQPQHF.

The gene calls are TRBV6-2 or TRBV6-3 and TRBJ1-1, with D possibly matching TRBD1 (5 bases). Germline values: CDR1 MNHEY, CDR2 SVGEGT. The V end was cut by 5 bases, the J end by 3 bases, with 19 bases between. The CDR3 length is 16 residues. The CDR3 sequence is CASSRPQGKVDTEAFF. For the CDR3, the DNA is TGTGCCAGCAGTCGTCCTCAGGGTAAAGTTGACACTGAAGCTTTCTTT.

In its sample, this clonotype was seen a few times. V is TRBV19 and J is TRBJ2-7, with 7 nucleotides matching TRBD1. The CDR3 length is 15 residues. V shed 7 bases, J shed 3 bases, and the junction held 12 bases outside the gene matches. CDR1 and CDR2 (germline): LNHDA, SQIVND (reference sequence). The CDR3 loop reads CASKRGPDLDYEQYF. CDR3 in DNA: TGTGCCAGTAAAAGGGGGCCCGATCTCGACTACGAGCAGTACTTC.

The CDR3 is CASSYSPAGGPYEQYF. For the CDR3, the DNA is TGTGCCAGCAGTTACTCCCCAGCGGGGGGGCCCTACGAGCAGTACTTC. The chain combines TRBV6-5 with TRBJ2-7; TRBD2 matches 10 bases. This CDR3 comprises 16 residues. V was clipped by 0 bases and J by 2 bases; unmatched bases: 4. Germline loops: CDR1 MNHEY, CDR2 SVGAGI.

This clonotype was seen a few times. The J gene is TRBJ2-7, the V gene TRBV19; 10 nucleotides agree with TRBD2. The length of the CDR3 is 14 residues. V trimming: 6 bases; J trimming: 1 base; junction bases outside the gene matches: 3. CDR1 and CDR2 from the germline V gene are LNHDA and SQIVND (reference sequence). The CDR3 bases are TGTGCCAGTAGAGATAGCGGGAGGTCCTACGAGCAGTACTTC. This encodes CASRDSGRSYEQYF.

This clonotype appeared once. V usage is TRBV24-1 and J usage is TRBJ2-3; 7 positions agree with TRBD1. The junction had 9 bases not matched to a gene; V was cut back by 0 bases and J by 4 bases. Germline lookup yields CDR1 KGHDR and CDR2 SFDVKD. The CDR3 runs 17 residues. CDR3 region: CATSDLEHRGGSDTQYF. The CDR3 nucleotides read TGTGCCACCAGTGATTTGGAGCACAGGGGTGGATCAGATACGCAGTATTTT.

The chain combines TRBV10-3 with TRBJ2-3; tentatively, D is TRBD1 (6 bases). Germline-derived CDR1 and CDR2 are ENHRY and SYGVKD. This CDR3 is 14 amino acids long. V dropped 3 bases and J dropped 3 bases, with 10 bases sitting between them. The CDR3: CAISDLGQTDTQYF. The CDR3 region has the DNA TGTGCCATCAGTGACCTAGGACAGACAGATACGCAGTATTTT.

The chain couples TRBV2 to TRBJ2-1, with 13 bases identical to TRBD2. The CDR3 sequence is 16 residues long. In germline, CDR1 is SNHLY, CDR2 FYNNEI. Trimming removed 7 bases from V and 6 bases from J; junction bases left unmatched: 9. The CDR3 nucleotides read TGTGCCAGCACCGATCGACTAGCGGGAGGTGTCAATGAGCAGTTCTTC. Translated: CASTDRLAGGVNEQFF. Variable domain in full (rest from reference TRBV2 and TRBJ2-1): EPEVTQTPSHQVTQMGQEVILRCVPISNHLYFYWYRQILGQKVEFLVSFYNNEISEKSEIFDDQFSVERPDGSNFTLKIRSTKLEDSAMYFCASTDRLAGGVNEQFFGPGTRLTVL.

The chain couples TRBV5-1 to TRBJ1-2; D is undetermined. The CDR3 sequence is 18 residues long. Germline-derived CDR1 and CDR2 are SGHRS and YFSETQ. Between the trimmed V and J ends, which lost 2 bases and 0 bases, there was a span of 20 bases. This CDR3 is CASSFQPPDERTNYGYTF. Written as DNA, the CDR3 is TGCGCCAGCAGCTTTCAGCCCCCTGACGAGAGAACTAACTATGGCTACACCTTC.

On this clonotype: A read error is possible here, since a much larger clone lies one base away. The chain uses TRBV2 and TRBJ2-5, with a weak D call TRBD2 (5 bases). CDR1 is SNHLY and CDR2 is FYNNEI in the germline V gene. This CDR3 has 11 amino acids. The V end was cut by 9 bases, the J end by 7 bases, with 12 bases between. CDR3 sequence reads: CARDSKGTQYF. The CDR3 nucleotides read TGTGCCAGGGACTCGAAAGGGACCCAGTACTTC.

In this sample, this clonotype turned up many times. The CDR3 DNA reads TGTGCCACCAGTTACGTAGCGGGGGGGCGTAATGAGCAGTTCTTC. The encoded protein is CATSYVAGGRNEQFF. The rearrangement links TRBV24-1 to TRBJ2-1; TRBD2 aligns across 11 bases. The germline gives CDR1 KGHDR, CDR2 SFDVKD. The V segment lost 6 bases and the J segment 7 bases; nucleotides outside the gene matches: 7. The CDR3 extends over 15 amino acids.

This clonotype was seen at least ten times. The J gene is TRBJ1-5, the V gene TRBV7-8, with 10 bases identical to TRBD1. In germline, CDR1 is SGHVS, CDR2 FQNEAQ. This CDR3 is built from 16 residues. J gave up 6 bases and V 7 bases, and 12 bases lay outside the gene matches. In DNA form, the CDR3 reads TGTGCCAGCACCATGACAAGGGGACAGGGGAGTCAGCCCCAGCATTTT. Its protein is CASTMTRGQGSQPQHF. Complete variable domain (other parts from reference TRBV7-8 and TRBJ1-5): GAGVSQSPRYKVAKRGQDVALRCDPISGHVSLFWYQQALGQGPEFLTYFQNEAQLDKSGLPSDRFFAERPEGSVSTLKIQRTQQEDSAVYLCASTMTRGQGSQPQHFGDGTRLSIL.

This clonotype occurred many times. V and J are TRBV7-2 and TRBJ1-2; no definite D call. Trimming pared 3 bases from V and 3 bases from J, leaving 8 bases between. The CDR3 extends over 13 amino acids. Germline V CDR1 and CDR2: SGHTA, FQGNSA. CDR3 sequence: CASSLGMDYGYTF. The CDR3 bases are TGTGCCAGCAGCTTGGGGATGGACTATGGCTACACCTTC.

The chain uses TRBV29-1 and TRBJ1-4, with a tentative D call TRBD1 (5 bases). The CDR3 runs 14 residues. Germline V gene lookup returns CDR1 SQVTM and CDR2 ANQGSEA. The ends were cut back, 0 bases at V and 6 bases at J, with 11 bases in the middle. The chain's CDR3 is CSVEDWGSDEKLFF. The CDR3 coding sequence is TGCAGCGTTGAAGACTGGGGGAGTGATGAAAAACTGTTTTTT.